The subject of this entry is one T cell receptor (beta chain). Its target is not known. These data originate in a study of T cell repertoires in cytomegalovirus infection. TCRdb processed the reads anew with MiXCR; each CDR3 protein has one entry. Of approximately 310,000 distinct CDR3 sequences in the sample, more than 20% were seen once. V shed 4 bases and J 3 bases; nucleotides not matched to a gene: 7. Germline lookup yields CDR1 SQVTM and CDR2 ANQGSEA. The CDR3 contains 14 residues. The chain employs TRBV29-1 and TRBJ2-5; 8 nucleotides agree with TRBD1. This TCR was recovered from a human donor in good health (CMV status not recorded). Some clones in this sample may be carry-over from other donors' samples. The material sequenced was cultured PBMCs, taken from culture after CMV antigen stimulation. In DNA form, the CDR3 reads TGCAGCGTTGTGACAGGGGCGTATGAAGAGACCCAGTACTTC. This gives the protein CSVVTGAYEETQYF.